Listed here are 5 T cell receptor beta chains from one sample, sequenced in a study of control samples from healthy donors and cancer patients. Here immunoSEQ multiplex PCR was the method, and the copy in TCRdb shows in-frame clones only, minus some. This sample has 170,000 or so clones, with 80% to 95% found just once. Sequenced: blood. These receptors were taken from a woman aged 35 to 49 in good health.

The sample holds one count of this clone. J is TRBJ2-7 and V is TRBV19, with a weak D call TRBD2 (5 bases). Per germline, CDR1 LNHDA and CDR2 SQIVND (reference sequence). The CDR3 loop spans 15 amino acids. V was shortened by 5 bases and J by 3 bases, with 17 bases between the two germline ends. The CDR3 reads CASSRGARSNYEQYF. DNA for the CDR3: TGTGCCAGTAGTCGGGGTGCCAGGAGCAACTACGAGCAGTACTTC. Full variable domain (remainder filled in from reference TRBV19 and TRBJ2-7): DGGITQSPKYLFRKEGQNVTLSCEQNLNHDAMYWYRQDPGQGLRLIYYSQIVNDFQKGDIAEGYSVSREKKESFPLTVTSAQKNPTAFYLCASSRGARSNYEQYFGPGTRLTVT.

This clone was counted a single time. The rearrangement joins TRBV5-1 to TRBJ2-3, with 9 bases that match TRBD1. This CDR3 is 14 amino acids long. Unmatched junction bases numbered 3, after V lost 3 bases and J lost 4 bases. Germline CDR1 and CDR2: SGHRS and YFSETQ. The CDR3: CASSSQGASDTQYF. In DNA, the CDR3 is TGCGCCAGCAGCTCACAGGGGGCCTCAGATACGCAGTATTTT.

The CDR3 sequence: CASMGDRNTEAFF. CDR3 sequence (DNA): TGCGCCAGCATGGGGGACAGGAACACTGAAGCTTTCTTT. The chain combines TRBV10-1 with TRBJ1-1; 7 positions agree with TRBD1. Losses at the gene ends were 7 bases for V and 1 base for J; bases not matched to a gene: 3. From germline, CDR1 is WNHNN and CDR2 SYGVQD (reference sequence). The CDR3 is 13 residues long.

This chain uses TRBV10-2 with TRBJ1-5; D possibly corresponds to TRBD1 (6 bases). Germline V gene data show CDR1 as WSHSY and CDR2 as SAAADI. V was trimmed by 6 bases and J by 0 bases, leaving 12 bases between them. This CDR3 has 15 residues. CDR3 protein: CASRMTGYSNQPQHF. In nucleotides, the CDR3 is TGCGCCAGCAGGATGACAGGATATAGCAATCAGCCCCAGCATTTT.

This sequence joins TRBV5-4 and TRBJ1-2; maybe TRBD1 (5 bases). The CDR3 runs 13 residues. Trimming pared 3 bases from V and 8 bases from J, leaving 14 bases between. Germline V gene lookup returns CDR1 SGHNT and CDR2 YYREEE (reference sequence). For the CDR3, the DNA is TGTGCCAGCAGCTCCGGGACCCGGGAGGGCTACACCTTC. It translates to CASSSGTREGYTF. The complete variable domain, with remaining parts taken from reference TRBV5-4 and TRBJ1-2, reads ETGVTQSPTHLIKTRGQQVTLRCSSQSGHNTVSWYQQALGQGPQFIFQYYREEENGRGNFPPRFSGLQFPNYSSELNVNALELDDSALYLCASSSGTREGYTFGSGTRLTVV.